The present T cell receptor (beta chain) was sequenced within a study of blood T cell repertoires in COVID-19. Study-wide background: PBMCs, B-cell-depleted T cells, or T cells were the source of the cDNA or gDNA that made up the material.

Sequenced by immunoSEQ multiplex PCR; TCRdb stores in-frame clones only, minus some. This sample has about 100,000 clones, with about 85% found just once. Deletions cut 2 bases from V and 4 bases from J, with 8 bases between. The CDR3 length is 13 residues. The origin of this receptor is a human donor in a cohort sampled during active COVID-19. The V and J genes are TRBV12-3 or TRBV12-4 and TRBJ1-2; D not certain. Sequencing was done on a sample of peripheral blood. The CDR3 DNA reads TGTGCCAGCAGTTTAAGGGAGGTCTATGGCTACACCTTC. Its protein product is CASSLREVYGYTF.